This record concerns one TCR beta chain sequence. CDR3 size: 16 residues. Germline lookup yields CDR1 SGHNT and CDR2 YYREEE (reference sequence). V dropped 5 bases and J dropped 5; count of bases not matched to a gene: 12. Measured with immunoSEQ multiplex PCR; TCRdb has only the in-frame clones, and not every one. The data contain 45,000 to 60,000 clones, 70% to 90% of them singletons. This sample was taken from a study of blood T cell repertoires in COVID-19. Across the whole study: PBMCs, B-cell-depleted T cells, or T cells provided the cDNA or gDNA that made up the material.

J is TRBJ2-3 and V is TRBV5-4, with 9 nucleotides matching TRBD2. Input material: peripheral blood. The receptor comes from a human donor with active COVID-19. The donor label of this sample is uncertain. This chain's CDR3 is CASSPSSGRREDTQYF. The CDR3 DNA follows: TGTGCCAGCAGTCCAAGTAGCGGGAGAAGGGAAGATACGCAGTATTTT. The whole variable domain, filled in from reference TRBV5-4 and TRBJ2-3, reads ETGVTQSPTHLIKTRGQQVTLRCSSQSGHNTVSWYQQALGQGPQFIFQYYREEENGRGNFPPRFSGLQFPNYSSELNVNALELDDSALYLCASSPSSGRREDTQYFGPGTRLTVL.